This T cell receptor beta chain derives from a study of tumor and adjacent non-tumor tissue in lung cancer. Study background: The cohort had around twelve adenocarcinoma, a couple of squamous cell and 1 small cell patients.

Study conclusions and caveats: Significantly higher TCR diversity was found in tumor than normal lung.

Three rounds of nested PCR, following a modified ARM-PCR protocol, produced the TCRbeta library. One entry per CDR3 protein results from TCRdb running MiXCR on the multiplex PCR reads. Of 70,000 to 95,000 distinct CDR3 sequences in the sample, over 60% were seen once. Of note for this clonotype: The antigen remains undetermined.

V lost 3 bases to trimming and J lost 3 bases, with 2 bases between them. This CDR3 spans 10 amino acids. Per germline, CDR1 DFQATT and CDR2 SNEGSKA (reference sequence). The template was RNA from unsorted bulk tissue. Distant lung tissue was collected more than 3 cm away from the tumor edge. This chain joins TRBV20-1 and TRBJ1-2; D unresolved. This receptor was identified in a man between 65 and 80 years old with non-small cell lung cancer. Sequenced material: distant non-tumor lung tissue. CDR3 DNA: TGCAGTGCTAGCGACTATGGCTACACCTTC. It translates to CSASDYGYTF.